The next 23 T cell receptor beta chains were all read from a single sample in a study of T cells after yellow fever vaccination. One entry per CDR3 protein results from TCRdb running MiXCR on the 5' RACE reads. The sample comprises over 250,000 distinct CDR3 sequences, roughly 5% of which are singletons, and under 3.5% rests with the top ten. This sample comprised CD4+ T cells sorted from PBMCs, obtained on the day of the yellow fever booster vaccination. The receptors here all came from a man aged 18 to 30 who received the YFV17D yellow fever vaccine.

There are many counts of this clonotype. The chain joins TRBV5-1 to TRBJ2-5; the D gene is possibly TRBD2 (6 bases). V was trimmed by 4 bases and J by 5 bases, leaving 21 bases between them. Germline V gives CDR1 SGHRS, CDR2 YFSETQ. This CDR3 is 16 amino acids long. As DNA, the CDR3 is TGCGCCAGCAGCGCGATACCGGGACTTGAGACGGAGACCCAGTACTTC. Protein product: CASSAIPGLETETQYF.

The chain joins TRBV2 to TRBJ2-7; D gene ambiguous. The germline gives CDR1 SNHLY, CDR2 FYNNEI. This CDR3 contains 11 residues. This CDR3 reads CANSESYEQYV. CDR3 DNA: TGTGCCAACAGTGAGTCCTACGAGCAGTACGTC.

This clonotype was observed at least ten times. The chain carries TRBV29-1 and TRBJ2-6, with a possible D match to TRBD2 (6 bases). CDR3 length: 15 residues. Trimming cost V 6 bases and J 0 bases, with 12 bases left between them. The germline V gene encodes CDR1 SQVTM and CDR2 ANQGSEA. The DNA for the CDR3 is TGCAGCGTGGCGGGACGGCTCTCTGGGGCCAACGTCCTGACTTTC. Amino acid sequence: CSVAGRLSGANVLTF.

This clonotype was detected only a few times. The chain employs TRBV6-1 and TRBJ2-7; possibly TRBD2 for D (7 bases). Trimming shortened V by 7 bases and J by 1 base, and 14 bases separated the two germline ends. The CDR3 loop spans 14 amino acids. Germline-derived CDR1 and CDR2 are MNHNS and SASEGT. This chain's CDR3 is CASTERDTSYEQYV. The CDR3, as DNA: TGTGCCAGCACCGAGCGGGACACTTCCTACGAGCAGTACGTC.

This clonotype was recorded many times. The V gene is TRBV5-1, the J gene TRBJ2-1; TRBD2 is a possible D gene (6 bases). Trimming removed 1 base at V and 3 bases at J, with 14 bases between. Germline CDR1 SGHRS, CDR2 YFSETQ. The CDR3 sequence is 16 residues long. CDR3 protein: CASSLFPRGNYNEQFF. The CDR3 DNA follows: TGCGCCAGCAGCTTGTTCCCCCGGGGGAACTACAATGAGCAGTTCTTC.

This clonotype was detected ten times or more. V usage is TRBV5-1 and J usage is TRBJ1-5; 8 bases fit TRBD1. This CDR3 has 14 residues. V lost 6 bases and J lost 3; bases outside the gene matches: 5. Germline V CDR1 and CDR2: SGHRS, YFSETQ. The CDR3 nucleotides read TGCGCCAGCAAAGGGCAGGGGGCCAATCAGCCCCAGCATTTT. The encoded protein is CASKGQGANQPQHF.

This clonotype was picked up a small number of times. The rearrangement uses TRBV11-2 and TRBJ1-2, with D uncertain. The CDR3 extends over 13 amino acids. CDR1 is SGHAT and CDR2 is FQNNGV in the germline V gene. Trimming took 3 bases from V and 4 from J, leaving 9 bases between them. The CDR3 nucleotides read TGTGCCAGCAGCTTGGGGAGCCGCTATGGCTACACCTTC. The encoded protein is CASSLGSRYGYTF.

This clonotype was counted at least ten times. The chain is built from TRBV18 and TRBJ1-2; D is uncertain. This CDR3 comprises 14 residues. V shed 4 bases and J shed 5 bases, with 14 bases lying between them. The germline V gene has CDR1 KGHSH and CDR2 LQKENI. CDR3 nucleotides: TGTGCCAGCTCACAGGACGTAGGATTTTATGGCTACACCTTC. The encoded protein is CASSQDVGFYGYTF.

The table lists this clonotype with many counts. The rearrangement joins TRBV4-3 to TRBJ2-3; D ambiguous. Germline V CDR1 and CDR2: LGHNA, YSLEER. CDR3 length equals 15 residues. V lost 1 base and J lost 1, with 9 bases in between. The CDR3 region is CASSQGQVRTDTQYF. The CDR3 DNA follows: TGCGCCAGCAGCCAAGGACAAGTACGCACAGATACGCAGTATTTT.

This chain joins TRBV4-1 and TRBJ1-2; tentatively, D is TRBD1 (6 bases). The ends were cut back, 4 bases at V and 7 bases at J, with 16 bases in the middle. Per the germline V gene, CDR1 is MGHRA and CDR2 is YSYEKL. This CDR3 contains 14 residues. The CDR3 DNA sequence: TGCGCCAGCAGCCGGGGGCCGTCGAGGGGTGGCTACACCTTC. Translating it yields CASSRGPSRGGYTF.

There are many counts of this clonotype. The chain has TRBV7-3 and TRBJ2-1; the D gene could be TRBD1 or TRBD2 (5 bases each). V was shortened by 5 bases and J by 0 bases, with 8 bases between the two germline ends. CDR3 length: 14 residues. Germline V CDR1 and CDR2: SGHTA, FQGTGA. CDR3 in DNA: TGTGCCAGCAGCCGGGGCGGCTCCTACAATGAGCAGTTCTTC. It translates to CASSRGGSYNEQFF.

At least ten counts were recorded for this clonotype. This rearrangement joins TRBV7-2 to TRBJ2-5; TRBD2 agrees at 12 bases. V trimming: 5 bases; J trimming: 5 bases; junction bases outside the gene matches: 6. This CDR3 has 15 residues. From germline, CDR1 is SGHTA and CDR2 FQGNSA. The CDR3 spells CASSPLAGGRETQYF. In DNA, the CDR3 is TGTGCCAGCAGCCCCCTAGCGGGGGGGCGGGAGACCCAGTACTTC.

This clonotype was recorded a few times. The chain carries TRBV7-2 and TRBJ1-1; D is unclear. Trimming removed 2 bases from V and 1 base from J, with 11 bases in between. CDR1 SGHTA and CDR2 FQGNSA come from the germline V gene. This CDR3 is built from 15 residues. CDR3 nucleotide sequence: TGTGCCAGCAGCTTATTCCCCCCCCCGAACACTGAAGCTTTCTTT. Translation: CASSLFPPPNTEAFF.

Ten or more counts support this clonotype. The CDR3 sequence: CASSLDSAGAGADTQYF. CDR3 bases: TGTGCCAGCAGCTTAGATTCAGCAGGCGCGGGTGCAGATACGCAGTATTTT. V usage is TRBV7-8 and J usage is TRBJ2-3, with D maybe TRBD2 (5 bases). Germline V gives CDR1 SGHVS, CDR2 FQNEAQ. The ends were cut back, 1 base at V and 4 bases at J, with 18 bases in the middle. This CDR3 spans 17 amino acids. Filled out from reference TRBV7-8 and TRBJ2-3, the complete variable domain reads GAGVSQSPRYKVAKRGQDVALRCDPISGHVSLFWYQQALGQGPEFLTYFQNEAQLDKSGLPSDRFFAERPEGSVSTLKIQRTQQEDSAVYLCASSLDSAGAGADTQYFGPGTRLTVL.

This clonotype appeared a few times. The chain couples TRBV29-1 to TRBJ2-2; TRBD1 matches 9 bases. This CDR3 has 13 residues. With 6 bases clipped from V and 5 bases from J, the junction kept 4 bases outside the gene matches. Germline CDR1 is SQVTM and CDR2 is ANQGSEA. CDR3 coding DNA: TGCAGCGTCAACAGGGGGCGGACCGGGGAGCTGTTTTTT. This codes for CSVNRGRTGELFF.

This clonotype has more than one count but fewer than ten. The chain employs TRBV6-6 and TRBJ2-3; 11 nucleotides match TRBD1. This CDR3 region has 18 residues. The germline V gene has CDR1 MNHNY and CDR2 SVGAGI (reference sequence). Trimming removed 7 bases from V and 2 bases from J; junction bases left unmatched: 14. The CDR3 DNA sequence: TGTGCCAGCAACTCCGGGGACAGGGGGGCCGGATTCACAGATACGCAGTATTTT. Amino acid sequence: CASNSGDRGAGFTDTQYF.

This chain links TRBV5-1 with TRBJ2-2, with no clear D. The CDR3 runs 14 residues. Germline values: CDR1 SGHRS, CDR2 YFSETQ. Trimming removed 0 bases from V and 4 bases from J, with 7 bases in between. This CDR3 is CASSLDGGTGELFF. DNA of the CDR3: TGCGCCAGCAGCTTGGACGGCGGCACCGGGGAGCTGTTTTTT.

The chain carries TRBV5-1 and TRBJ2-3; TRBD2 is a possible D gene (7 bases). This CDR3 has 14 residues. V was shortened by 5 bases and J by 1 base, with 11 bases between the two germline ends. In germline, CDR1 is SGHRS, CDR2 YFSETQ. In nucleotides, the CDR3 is TGCGCCAGCAGAAGGGAGGGGGGCACAGATACGCAGTATTTT. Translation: CASRREGGTDTQYF. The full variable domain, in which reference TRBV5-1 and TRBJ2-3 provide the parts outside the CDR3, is KAGVTQTPRYLIKTRGQQVTLSCSPISGHRSVSWYQQTPGQGLQFLFEYFSETQRNKGNFPGRFSGRQFSNSRSEMNVSTLELGDSALYLCASRREGGTDTQYFGPGTRLTVL.

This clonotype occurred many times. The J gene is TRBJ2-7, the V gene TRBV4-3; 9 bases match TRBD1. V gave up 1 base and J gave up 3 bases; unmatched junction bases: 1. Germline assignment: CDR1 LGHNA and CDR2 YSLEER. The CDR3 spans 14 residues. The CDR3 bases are TGCGCCAGCAGCCAAGCGGACAGGGGCTACGAGCAGTACTTC. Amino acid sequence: CASSQADRGYEQYF.

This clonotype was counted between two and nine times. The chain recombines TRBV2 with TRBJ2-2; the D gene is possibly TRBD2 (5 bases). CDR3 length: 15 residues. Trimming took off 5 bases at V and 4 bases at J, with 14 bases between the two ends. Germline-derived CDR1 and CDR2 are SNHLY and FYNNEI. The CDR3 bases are TGTGCCAGCAGTCCGTGGCAAAGCGGCACCGGGGAGCTGTTTTTT. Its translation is CASSPWQSGTGELFF.

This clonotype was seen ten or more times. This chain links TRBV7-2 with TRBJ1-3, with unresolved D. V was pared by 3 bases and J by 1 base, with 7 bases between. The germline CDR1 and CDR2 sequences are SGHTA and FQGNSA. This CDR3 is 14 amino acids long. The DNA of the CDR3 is TGTGCCAGCAGCTTTTATGTTTCTGGAAACACCATATATTTT. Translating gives CASSFYVSGNTIYF.

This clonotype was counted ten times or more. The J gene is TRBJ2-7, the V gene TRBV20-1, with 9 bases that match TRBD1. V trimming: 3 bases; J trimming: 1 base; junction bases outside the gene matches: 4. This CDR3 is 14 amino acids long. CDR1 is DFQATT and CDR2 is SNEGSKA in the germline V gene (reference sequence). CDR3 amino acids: CSASETGGSYEQYF. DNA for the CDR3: TGCAGTGCTAGCGAGACAGGGGGTTCCTACGAGCAGTACTTC.

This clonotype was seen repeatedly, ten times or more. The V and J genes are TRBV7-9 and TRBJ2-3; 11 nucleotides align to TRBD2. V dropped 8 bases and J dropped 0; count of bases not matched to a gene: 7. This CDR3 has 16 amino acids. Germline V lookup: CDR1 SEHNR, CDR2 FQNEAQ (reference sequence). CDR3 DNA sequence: TGTGCCAGCCACAAGGGACTAGCGGCTAGCACAGATACGCAGTATTTT. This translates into CASHKGLAASTDTQYF. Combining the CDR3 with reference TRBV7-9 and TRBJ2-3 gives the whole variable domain DTGVSQNPRHKITKRGQNVTFRCDPISEHNRLYWYRQTLGQGPEFLTYFQNEAQLEKSRLLSDRFSAERPKGSFSTLEIQRTEQGDSAMYLCASHKGLAASTDTQYFGPGTRLTVL.